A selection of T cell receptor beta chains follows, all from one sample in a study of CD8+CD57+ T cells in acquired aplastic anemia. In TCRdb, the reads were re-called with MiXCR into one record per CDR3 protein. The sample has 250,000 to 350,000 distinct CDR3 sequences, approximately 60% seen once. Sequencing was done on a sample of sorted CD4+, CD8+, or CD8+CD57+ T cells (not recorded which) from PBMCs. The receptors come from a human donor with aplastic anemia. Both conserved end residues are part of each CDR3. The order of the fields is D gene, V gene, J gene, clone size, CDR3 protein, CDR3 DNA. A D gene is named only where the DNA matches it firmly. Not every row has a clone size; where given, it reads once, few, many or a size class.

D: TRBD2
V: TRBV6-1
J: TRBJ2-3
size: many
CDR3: CASSDLAGVTDTQYF
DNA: TGTGCCAGCAGTGACTTAGCGGGAGTTACAGATACGCAGTATTTT

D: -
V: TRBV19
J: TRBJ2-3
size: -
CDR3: CASREAGAILDTQYF
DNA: TGTGCCTCAAGGGAAGCAGGGGCCATTTTAGATACGCAGTATTTT

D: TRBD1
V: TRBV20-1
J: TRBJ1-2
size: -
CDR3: CSASRQGINYGYTF
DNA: TGCAGTGCTAGTAGACAGGGGATCAACTATGGCTACACCTTC

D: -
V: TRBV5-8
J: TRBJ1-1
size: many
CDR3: CASSLDVRGTTEAFF
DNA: TGTGCCAGCAGCTTGGACGTACGGGGGACCACTGAAGCTTTCTTT

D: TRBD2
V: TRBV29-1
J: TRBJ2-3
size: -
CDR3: CSALWTSGTDTQYF
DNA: TGCAGCGCCCTTTGGACTAGCGGCACAGATACGCAGTATTTT

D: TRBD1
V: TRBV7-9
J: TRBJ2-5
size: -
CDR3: CASSPRQGERETQYF
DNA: TGTGCCAGCAGCCCAAGACAGGGAGAGAGAGAGACCCAGTACTTC

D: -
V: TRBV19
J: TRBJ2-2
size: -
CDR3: CASTLEGGELFF
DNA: TGTGCCAGTACCCTAGAAGGCGGGGAGCTGTTTTTT

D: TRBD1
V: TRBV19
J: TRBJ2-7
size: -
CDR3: CASSIGDSYEQYF
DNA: TGTGCCAGTAGTATTGGGGACAGCTACGAGCAGTACTTC

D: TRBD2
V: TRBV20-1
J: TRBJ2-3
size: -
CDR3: CSARSGARGTDTQYF
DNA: TGCAGTGCTAGGAGCGGGGCCCGGGGCACAGATACGCAGTATTTT

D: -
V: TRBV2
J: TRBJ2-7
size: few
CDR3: CASRAGATDEQYF
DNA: TGTGCCAGCAGGGCGGGGGCCACGGACGAGCAGTACTTC

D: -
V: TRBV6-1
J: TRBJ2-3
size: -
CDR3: CASSEFGAQRQYF
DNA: TGTGCCAGCAGTGAGTTTGGAGCCCAGAGGCAGTATTTT

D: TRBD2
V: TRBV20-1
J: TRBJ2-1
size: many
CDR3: CSARDLSGRATSLYNEQFF
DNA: TGCAGTGCTAGAGATCTTAGCGGGAGGGCCACTTCACTGTACAATGAGCAGTTCTTC

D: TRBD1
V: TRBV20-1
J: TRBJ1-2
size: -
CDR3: CSAVRGRTTIGSYTF
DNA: TGCAGTGCTGTAAGGGGGCGGACCACAATCGGTAGCTACACCTTC

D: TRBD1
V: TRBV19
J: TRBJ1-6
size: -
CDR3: CASNRDRVNSPLHF
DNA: TGTGCCAGTAACCGCGACAGGGTTAATTCACCCCTCCACTTT

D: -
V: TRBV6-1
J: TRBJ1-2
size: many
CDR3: CASSPTGASVGYGYTF
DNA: TGTGCCAGCAGTCCCACGGGGGCGAGTGTCGGCTATGGCTACACCTTC

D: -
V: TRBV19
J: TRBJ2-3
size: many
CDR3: CASSLRPDTQYF
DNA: TGTGCCAGTAGTCTTAGGCCAGATACGCAGTATTTT

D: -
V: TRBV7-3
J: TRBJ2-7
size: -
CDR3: CASSSQDTSYEQYF
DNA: TGTGCCAGCAGCTCTCAAGACACGTCCTACGAGCAGTACTTC

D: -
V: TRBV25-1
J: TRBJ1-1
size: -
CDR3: CTSSDGVQDEAFF
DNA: TGTACCAGCAGTGATGGGGTTCAGGATGAGGCTTTCTTT

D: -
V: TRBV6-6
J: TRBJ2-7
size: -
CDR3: CASIPGGGSYEQYF
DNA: TGTGCCAGCATCCCCGGGGGCGGATCCTACGAGCAGTACTTC

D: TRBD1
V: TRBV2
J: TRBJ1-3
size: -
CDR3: CASYLQGTLGPGNTIYF
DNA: TGTGCCAGCTACTTACAGGGGACGCTGGGGCCTGGAAACACCATATATTTT

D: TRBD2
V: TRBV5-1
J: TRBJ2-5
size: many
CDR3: CASRAVLAGQGGTQYF
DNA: TGCGCCAGCAGGGCCGTACTAGCGGGCCAAGGGGGGACCCAGTACTTC

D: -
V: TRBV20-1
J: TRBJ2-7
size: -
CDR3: CSARDVQVSSYEQYF
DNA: TGCAGTGCTAGAGATGTTCAGGTGAGCTCCTACGAGCAGTACTTC

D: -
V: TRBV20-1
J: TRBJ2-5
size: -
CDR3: CSTSRGQETQYF
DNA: TGCAGTACGAGCCGAGGCCAAGAGACCCAGTACTTC

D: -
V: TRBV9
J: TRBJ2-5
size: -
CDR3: CASSPRLSNQETQYF
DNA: TGTGCCAGCAGCCCCCGACTATCCAACCAAGAGACCCAGTACTTC